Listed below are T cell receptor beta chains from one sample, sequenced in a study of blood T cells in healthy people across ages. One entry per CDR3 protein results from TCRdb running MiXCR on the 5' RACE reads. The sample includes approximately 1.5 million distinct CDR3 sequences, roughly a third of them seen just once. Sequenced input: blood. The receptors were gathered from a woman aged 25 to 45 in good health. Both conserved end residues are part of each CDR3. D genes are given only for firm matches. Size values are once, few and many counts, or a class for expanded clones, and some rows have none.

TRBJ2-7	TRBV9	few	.	TGTGCCAGCAGCGTAGGAGGCACTAGCACCTACGAGCAGTACTTC	CASSVGGTSTYEQYF
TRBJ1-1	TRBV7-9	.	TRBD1	TGTGCCAGCAGACCGAGGGACAGGGTCGGATTTGACACTGAAGCTTTCTTT	CASRPRDRVGFDTEAFF
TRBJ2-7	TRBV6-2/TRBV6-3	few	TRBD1	TGTGCCAGCAGTTACCATGTCGACAGGGCCCACCCCGAGCAGTACTTC	CASSYHVDRAHPEQYF
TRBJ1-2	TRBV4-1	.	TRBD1	TGCGCCAGCAGCCGAACTCCGGGACAGGGGTATGGCTACACCTTC	CASSRTPGQGYGYTF
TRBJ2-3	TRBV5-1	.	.	TGCGCCAGCAGCTTGGCCCCCCGACGCGCCACAGATACGCAGTATTTT	CASSLAPRRATDTQYF
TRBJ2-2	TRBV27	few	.	TGTGCCAGCAGTTTTAGCGTGGGGGGTCCCGGGGAGCTGTTTTTT	CASSFSVGGPGELFF
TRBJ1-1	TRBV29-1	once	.	TGCACCTCCTCGGAGGACCTGAACACTGAAGCTTTCTTT	CTSSEDLNTEAFF
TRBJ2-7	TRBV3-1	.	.	TGTGCCAGCAGCCAAGATACGAGGGGTGTCTACGAGCAGTACTTC	CASSQDTRGVYEQYF
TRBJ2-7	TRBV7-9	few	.	TGTGCCAGCAGCTTAGCGGAACAGCCCTACGAGCAGTACTTC	CASSLAEQPYEQYF
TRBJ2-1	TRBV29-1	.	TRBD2	TGCAGCGTTGAACCGGGACTAGCGGCGTCCTACAATGAGCAGTTCTTC	CSVEPGLAASYNEQFF
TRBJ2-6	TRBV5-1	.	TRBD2	TGCGCCAGCAGCGACAGGACTAGCGGGAGGGCTGGGGCCAACGTCCTGACTTTC	CASSDRTSGRAGANVLTF
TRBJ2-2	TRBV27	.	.	TGTGCCAGCAGTTTCCGCCGTACATCCGGGGAGCTGTTTTTT	CASSFRRTSGELFF
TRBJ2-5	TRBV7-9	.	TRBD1	TGTGCCAGCAGCGACCGGACAGGGGTTAATGAGCAGTACTTC	CASSDRTGVNEQYF
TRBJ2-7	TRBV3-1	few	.	TGTGCCAGCAGCAGGAGGGGTTTCTACGAGCAGTACTTC	CASSRRGFYEQYF
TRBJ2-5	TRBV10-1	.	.	TGCGCCAGCAGTGGCTCTCGGAACCAAGAGACCCAGTACTTC	CASSGSRNQETQYF
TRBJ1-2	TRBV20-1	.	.	TGCAGTGCTAGAGCACTGACGGGGAACTATGGCTACACCTTC	CSARALTGNYGYTF
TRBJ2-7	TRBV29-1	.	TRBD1	TGCAGCGTTGTGAGGACAGGAGAGCCATTCGAGTACTTC	CSVVRTGEPFEYF
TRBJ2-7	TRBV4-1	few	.	TGCGCCAGCAGCCAAGATAATGTCGGCGGTTACGAGCAGTACTTC	CASSQDNVGGYEQYF
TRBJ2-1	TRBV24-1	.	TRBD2	TGTACCACCAGTGAAATCAGGGCTAGCGGGGGTCTGGTCTATGAGCAGTTCTTC	CTTSEIRASGGLVYEQFF
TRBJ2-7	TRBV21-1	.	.	TGTGCCAGCTTTCTGGACTGTAGCTCCTACGAGCAGTACTTC	CASFLDCSSYEQYF
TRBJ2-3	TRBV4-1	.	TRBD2	TGCGCCAGAAGCCAACTAGCGGGAGAGGCAGATACGCAGTATTTT	CARSQLAGEADTQYF
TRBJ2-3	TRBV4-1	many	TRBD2	TGCGCCAGCAGCCAAGAACTAGCGGCGCAGGTTACGCAGTATTTT	CASSQELAAQVTQYF
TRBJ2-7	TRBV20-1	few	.	TGCAGTGCTAGAGGCCCGTGGAACGAGCAGTACTTC	CSARGPWNEQYF
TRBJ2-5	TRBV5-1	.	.	TGCGCCACTAGCCGGCGGAGCTTGTACCAAGAGACCCAGTACTTC	CATSRRSLYQETQYF
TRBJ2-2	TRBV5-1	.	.	TGCGCCAGCAGCTTGTCCCCAGCCAGGGGGAACACCGGGGAGCTGTTTTTT	CASSLSPARGNTGELFF
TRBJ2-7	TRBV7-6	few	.	TGTGCCAGCAGCTTAGGGGTCGGAGGAACCTACGAGCAGTACTTC	CASSLGVGGTYEQYF
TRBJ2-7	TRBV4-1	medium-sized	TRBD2	TGCGCCAGCAGCCAACCTAGCGGGGCCTACGAGCAGTACTTC	CASSQPSGAYEQYF
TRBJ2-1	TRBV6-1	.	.	TGTGCCACCCTGGGTGACAGAGGCTCCTACAATGAGCAGTTCTTC	CATLGDRGSYNEQFF
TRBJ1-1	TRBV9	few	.	TGTGCCAGCAGCGTCGGGGGAGGGGCGTACACTGAAGCTTTCTTT	CASSVGGGAYTEAFF
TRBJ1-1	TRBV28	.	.	TGTGCCAGCAGTTTCAGCCCACTGCTGAACACTGAAGCTTTCTTT	CASSFSPLLNTEAFF
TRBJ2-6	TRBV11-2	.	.	TGTGCCAACAGCTCACCATTCCGCGCTGGGGCCAACGTCCTGACTTTC	CANSSPFRAGANVLTF
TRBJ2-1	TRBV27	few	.	TGTGCCAGCAGTTACGATTCGAAATACAATGAGCAGTTCTTC	CASSYDSKYNEQFF
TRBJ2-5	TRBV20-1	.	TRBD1	TGCAGTGCTAGTTCCGGGACAGAGGGAGAGACCCAGTACTTC	CSASSGTEGETQYF
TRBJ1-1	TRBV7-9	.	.	TGTGCCAGCAGCTCCGCCATACAAAAGAACACTGAAGCTTTCTTT	CASSSAIQKNTEAFF
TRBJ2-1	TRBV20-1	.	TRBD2	TGCAGTGCAACCAGACCTAGCGGGGGAGACTCCTACAATGAGCAGTTCTTC	CSATRPSGGDSYNEQFF
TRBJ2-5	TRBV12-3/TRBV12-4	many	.	TGTGCCAGCAGTCCCCGCCCTGTTTCTCGAGAGACCCAGTACTTC	CASSPRPVSRETQYF
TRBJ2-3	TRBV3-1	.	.	TGTGCCAGCAGCCAAGGCGGATTTCGAAAGCAGTATTTT	CASSQGGFRKQYF
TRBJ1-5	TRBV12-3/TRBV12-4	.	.	TGTGCCAGCACCCGAAACGGGGGCTCTCAGCCCCAGCATTTT	CASTRNGGSQPQHF
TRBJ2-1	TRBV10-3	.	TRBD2	TGTGCCATCAGGAAAGGACTAGCGGAGAACAATGAGCAGTTCTTC	CAIRKGLAENNEQFF